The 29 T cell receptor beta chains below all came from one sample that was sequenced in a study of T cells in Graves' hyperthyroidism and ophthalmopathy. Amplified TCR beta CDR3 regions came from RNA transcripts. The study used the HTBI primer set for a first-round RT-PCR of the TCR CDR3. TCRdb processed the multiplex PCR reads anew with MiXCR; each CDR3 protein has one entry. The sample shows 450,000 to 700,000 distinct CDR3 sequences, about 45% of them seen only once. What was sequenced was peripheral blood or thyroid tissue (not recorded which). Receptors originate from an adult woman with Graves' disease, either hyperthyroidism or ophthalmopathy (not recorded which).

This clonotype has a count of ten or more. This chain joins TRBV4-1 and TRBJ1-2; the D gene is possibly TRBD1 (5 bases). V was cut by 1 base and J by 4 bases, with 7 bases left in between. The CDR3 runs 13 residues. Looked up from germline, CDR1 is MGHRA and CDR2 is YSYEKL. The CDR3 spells CASSQAGTYGYTF. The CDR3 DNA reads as TGCGCCAGCAGCCAAGCAGGGACCTATGGCTACACCTTC.

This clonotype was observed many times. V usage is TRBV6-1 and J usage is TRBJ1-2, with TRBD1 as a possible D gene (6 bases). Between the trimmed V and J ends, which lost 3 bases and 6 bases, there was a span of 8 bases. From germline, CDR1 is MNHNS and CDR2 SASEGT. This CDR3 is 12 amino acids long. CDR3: CASSESGDGYTF. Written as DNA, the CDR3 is TGTGCCAGCAGTGAGTCAGGGGATGGCTACACCTTC.

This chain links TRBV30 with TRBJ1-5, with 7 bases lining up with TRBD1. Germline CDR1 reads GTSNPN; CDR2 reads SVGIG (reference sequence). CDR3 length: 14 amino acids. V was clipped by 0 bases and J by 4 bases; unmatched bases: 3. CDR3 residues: CAWSVHRGNQPQHF. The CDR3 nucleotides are TGTGCCTGGAGTGTACACAGGGGTAATCAGCCCCAGCATTTT.

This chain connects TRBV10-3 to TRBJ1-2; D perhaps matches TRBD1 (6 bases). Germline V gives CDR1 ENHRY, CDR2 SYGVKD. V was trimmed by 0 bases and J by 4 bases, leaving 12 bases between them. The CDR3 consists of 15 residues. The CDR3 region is CAISESGQGSYGYTF. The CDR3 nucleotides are TGTGCCATCAGTGAGTCCGGGCAGGGGTCCTATGGCTACACCTTC.

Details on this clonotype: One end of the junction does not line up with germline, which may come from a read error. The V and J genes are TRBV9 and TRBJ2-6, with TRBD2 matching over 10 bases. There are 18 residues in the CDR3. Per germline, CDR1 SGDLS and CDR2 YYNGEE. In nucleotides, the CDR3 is TGTACCAGCAGCTTGACGGCTAGCGGGAGCTCTGGGGCCAACGTCCTGACTTTC. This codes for CTSSLTASGSSGANVLTF.

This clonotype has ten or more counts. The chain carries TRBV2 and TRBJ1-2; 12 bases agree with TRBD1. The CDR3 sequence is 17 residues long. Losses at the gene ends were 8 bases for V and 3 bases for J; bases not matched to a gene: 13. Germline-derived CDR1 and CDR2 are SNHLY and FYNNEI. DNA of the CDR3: TGTGCCAGCCTTAACGCGGGGACAGGGGGCGCCGACTATGGCTACACCTTC. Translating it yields CASLNAGTGGADYGYTF.

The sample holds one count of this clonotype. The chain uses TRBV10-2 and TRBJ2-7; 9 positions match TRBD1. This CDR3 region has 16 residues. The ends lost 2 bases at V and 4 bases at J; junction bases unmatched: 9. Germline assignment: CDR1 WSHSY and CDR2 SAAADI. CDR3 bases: TGCGCCAGCAGTGAGCCGGACAGGGGAGTCCCTTACGAGCAGTACTTC. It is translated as CASSEPDRGVPYEQYF.

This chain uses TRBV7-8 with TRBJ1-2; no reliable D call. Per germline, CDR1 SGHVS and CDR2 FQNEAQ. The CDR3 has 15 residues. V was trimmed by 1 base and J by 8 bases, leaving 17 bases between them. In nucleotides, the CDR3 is TGTGCCAGCAGCTTAGATGGGGAGGAGGGTGGGGGCTACACCTTC. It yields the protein CASSLDGEEGGGYTF.

CDR3 sequence: CASSSSYRGRSLTEAFF. The CDR3 nucleotides read TGTGCCAGCAGTTCTAGTTACAGGGGGCGTTCTCTCACTGAAGCTTTCTTT. The chain carries TRBV27 and TRBJ1-1, with 9 bases matching TRBD1. With 4 bases clipped from V and 4 bases from J, the junction kept 13 bases outside the gene matches. This CDR3 region has 17 residues. Germline assignment: CDR1 MNHEY and CDR2 SMNVEV (reference sequence).

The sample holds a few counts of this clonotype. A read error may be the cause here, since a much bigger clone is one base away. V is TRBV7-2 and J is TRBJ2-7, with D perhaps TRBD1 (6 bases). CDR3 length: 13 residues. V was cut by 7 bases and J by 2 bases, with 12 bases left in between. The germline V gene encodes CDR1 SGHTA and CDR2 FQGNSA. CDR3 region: CASMDSKTYEQYF. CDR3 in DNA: TGTGCCAGCATGGACAGTAAAACCTACGAGCAGTACTTC.

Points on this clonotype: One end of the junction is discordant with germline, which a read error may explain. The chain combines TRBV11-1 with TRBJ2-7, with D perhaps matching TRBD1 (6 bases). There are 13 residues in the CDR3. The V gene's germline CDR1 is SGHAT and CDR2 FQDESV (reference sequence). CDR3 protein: CASSLGEGVLMDF. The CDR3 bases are TGTGCCAGCAGCTTAGGAGAGGGGGTCTTGATGGACTTC.

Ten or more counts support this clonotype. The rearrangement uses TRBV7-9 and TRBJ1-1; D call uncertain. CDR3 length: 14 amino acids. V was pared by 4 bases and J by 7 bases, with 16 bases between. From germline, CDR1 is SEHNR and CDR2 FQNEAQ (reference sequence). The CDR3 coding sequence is TGTGCCAGCAGCTCACCTTCCGGGAAAAATGAAGCTTTCTTT. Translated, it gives CASSSPSGKNEAFF.

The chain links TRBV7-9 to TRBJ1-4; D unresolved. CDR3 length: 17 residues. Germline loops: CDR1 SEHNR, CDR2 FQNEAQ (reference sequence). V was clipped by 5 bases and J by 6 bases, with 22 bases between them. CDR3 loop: CASSPGGLALVDEKLFF. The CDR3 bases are TGTGCCAGCAGCCCAGGAGGGTTGGCGTTGGTTGATGAAAAACTGTTTTTT.

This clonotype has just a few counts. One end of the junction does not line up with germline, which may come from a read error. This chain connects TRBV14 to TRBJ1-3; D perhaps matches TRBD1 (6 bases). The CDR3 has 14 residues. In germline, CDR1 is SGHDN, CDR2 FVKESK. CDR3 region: CASSPPGQLNTEAF. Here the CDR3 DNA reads TGTGCCAGCAGCCCACCAGGACAGCTAAACACTGAAGCTTTT.

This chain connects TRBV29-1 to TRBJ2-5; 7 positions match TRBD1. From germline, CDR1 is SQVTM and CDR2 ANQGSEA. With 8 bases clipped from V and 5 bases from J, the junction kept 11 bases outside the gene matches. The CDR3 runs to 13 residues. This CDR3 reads CSLRTGPGETQYF. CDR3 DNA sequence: TGCAGCCTCCGGACAGGCCCCGGGGAGACCCAGTACTTC.

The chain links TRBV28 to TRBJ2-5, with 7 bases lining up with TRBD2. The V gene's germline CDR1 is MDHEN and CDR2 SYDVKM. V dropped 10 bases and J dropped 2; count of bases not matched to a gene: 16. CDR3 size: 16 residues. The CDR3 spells CATQPGPGRGQETQYF. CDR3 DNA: TGTGCCACTCAACCCGGCCCAGGGAGGGGTCAAGAGACCCAGTACTTC.

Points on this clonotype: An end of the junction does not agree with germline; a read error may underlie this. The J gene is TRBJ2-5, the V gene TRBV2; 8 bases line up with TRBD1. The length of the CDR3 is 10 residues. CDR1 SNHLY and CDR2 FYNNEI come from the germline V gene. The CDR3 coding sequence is TGTGCCAGCAGTGGGGACAGGATGGGCTTC. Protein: CASSGDRMGF.

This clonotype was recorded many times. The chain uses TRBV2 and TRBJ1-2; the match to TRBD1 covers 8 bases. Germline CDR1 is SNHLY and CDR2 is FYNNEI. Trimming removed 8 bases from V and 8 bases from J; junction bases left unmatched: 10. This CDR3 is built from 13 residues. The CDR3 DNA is TGTGCCAGCCGGTGGACAGGGACTATAGGCTACACCTTC. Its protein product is CASRWTGTIGYTF.

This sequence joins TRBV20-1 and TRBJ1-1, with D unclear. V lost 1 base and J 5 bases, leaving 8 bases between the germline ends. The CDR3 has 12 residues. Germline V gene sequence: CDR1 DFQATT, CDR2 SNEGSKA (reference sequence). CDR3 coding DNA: TGCAGTGCTAGAGGGATCAGGACTGAAGCTTTCTTT. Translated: CSARGIRTEAFF.

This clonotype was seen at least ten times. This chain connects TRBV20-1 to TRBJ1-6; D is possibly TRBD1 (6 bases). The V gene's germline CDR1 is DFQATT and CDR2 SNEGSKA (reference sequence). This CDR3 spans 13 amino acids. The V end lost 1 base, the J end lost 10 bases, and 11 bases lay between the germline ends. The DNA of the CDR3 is TGCAGTGCTAGAGTCTACAGGGAATCACCCCTCCACTTT. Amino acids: CSARVYRESPLHF.

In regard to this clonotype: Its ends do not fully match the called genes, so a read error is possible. CDR3 DNA: TGCAGTGCTGGAGACGGGAATCAGCCCCAGCATTTT. Amino acids: CSAGDGNQPQHF. The J gene is TRBJ1-5, the V gene TRBV20-1; D not resolved. Per germline, CDR1 DFQATT and CDR2 SNEGSKA (reference sequence). The CDR3 covers 12 residues.

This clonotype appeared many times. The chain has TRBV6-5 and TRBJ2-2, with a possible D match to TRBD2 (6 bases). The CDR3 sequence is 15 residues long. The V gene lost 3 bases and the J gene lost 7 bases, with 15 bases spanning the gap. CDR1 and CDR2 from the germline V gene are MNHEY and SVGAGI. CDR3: CASSYWRGTVGELFF. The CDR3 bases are TGTGCCAGCAGTTATTGGAGGGGAACTGTCGGGGAGCTGTTTTTT.

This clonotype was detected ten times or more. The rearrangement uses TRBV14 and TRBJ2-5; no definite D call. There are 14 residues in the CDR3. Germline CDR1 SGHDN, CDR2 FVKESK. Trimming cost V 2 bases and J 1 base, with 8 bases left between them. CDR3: CASSQNMVQETQYF. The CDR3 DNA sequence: TGTGCCAGCAGCCAAAATATGGTCCAAGAGACCCAGTACTTC.

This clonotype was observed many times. DNA for the CDR3: TGTGCCAGCAGCTTAGTTTCATCCAGGGTTGGGTACGAGCAGTACTTC. Protein: CASSLVSSRVGYEQYF. The chain links TRBV7-8 to TRBJ2-7; TRBD1 is a possible D gene (5 bases). V lost 1 base and J lost 4, with 17 bases in between. The V gene's germline CDR1 is SGHVS and CDR2 FQNEAQ. The CDR3 consists of 16 residues.

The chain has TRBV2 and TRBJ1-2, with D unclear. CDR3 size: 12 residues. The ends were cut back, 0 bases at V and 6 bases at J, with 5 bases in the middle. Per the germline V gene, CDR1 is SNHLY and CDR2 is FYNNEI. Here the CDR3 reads CASSEAGNGYTF. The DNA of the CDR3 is TGTGCCAGCAGTGAAGCAGGGAATGGCTACACCTTC.

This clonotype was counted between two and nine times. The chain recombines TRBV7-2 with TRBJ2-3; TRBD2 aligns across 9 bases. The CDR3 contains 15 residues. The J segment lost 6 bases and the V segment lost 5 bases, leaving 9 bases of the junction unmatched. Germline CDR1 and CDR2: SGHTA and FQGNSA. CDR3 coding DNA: TGTGCCAGCAGCCACGGGACTAGCCGGTGGGATACGCAGTATTTT. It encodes CASSHGTSRWDTQYF. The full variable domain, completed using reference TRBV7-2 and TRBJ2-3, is GAGVSQSPSNKVTEKGKDVELRCDPISGHTALYWYRQSLGQGLEFLIYFQGNSAPDKSGLPSDRFSAERTGGSVSTLTIQRTQQEDSAVYLCASSHGTSRWDTQYFGPGTRLTVL.

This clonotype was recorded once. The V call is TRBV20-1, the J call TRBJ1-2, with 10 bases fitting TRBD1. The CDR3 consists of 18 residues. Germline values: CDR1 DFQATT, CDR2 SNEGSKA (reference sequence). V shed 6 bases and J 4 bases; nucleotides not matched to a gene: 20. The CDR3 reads CSANPPSGTGAQSYGYTF. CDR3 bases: TGCAGTGCAAATCCCCCGTCCGGGACAGGGGCGCAGAGCTATGGCTACACCTTC.

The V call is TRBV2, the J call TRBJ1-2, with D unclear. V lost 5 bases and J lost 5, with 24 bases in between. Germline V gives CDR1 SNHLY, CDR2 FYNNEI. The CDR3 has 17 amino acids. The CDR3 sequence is CASSRDFSGNTIYGYTF. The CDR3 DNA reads TGTGCCAGCAGTCGGGATTTCTCTGGAAACACCATATATGGCTACACCTTC.

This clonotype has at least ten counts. As DNA, the CDR3 is TGTGCCAGCAGCCGGGGACAGGGGCATTCACCCCTCCACTTT. This translates into CASSRGQGHSPLHF. The chain has TRBV3-1 and TRBJ1-6; 10 bases are shared with TRBD1. Germline V gene lookup returns CDR1 LGHDT and CDR2 YNNKEL (reference sequence). The CDR3 runs 14 residues. The trim removed 4 bases at V and 8 bases at J, leaving 2 bases unmatched.